This T cell receptor beta chain was found in a study of tumor and adjacent non-tumor tissue in lung cancer. About the study: On average, productive TCRbeta reads reached about 4.17 million per sample.

There are 11 residues in the CDR3. Per the germline V gene, CDR1 is DFQATT and CDR2 is SNEGSKA (reference sequence). No cell sorting was done before RNA was extracted from the tissue. Study-level findings and limits: Significantly higher TCR diversity was found in tumor than normal lung. Tumor TCR diversity, when higher, was linked to shorter survival.

TCRbeta libraries were built with three rounds of nested PCR, modified from ARM-PCR. TCRdb itself ran the multiplex PCR reads through MiXCR, one entry per CDR3 protein. The data show over 60,000 distinct CDR3 sequences, 73% seen once. In the case of this clonotype: The antigen is undetermined. In this CDR3 the conserved last residue, phenylalanine or tryptophan, is missing, so a read error is likely.

This chain uses TRBV20-1 with TRBJ2-5; D remains ambiguous. The sequence derives from a man aged 55 to 70 with non-small cell lung cancer. Input material: lung tumor tissue. Here the CDR3 DNA reads TGCAATGCCTCGGTAGAAGAGACCCAGTACTTA. This sequence encodes CNASVEETQYL.